This section outlines one T cell receptor beta chain sequence together with its context. Its antigen is currently unknown. This specimen belongs to a study of shared clonotypes between healthy human individuals. General study results and limits: Non-shared clonotypes displayed generation probabilities falling below those of clonotypes present in all four donors.

Each PCR replicate from the sorted subsets contained roughly 210 ng DNA, which is tens of thousands of T cell genomes. Method: immunoSEQ multiplex PCR; TCRdb's copy keeps in-frame clones and lacks some. Of about 2.1 million clones listed, roughly 93% are singletons. Naive CD8 cells comprised CD45RO-negative, CCR7-positively selected cells, excluding terminally differentiated effector memory CD45RA+ cells. J was trimmed by 4 bases and V by 4 bases; bases with no gene match: 4. The CDR3 spans 16 residues. The germline V gene has CDR1 SGHAT and CDR2 FQNNGV. This TCR came from a man younger than 35 in good health. Some clones in this sample may be carry-over from other donors' samples. The sample comprised naive CD8+ T cells from PBMCs. The rearrangement joins TRBV11-2 to TRBJ2-2; 12 bases line up with TRBD2. The CDR3 region has the DNA TGTGCCAGCAGCTCGGGACTAGCGGGCCGCACCGGGGAGCTGTTTTTT. It codes for CASSSGLAGRTGELFF.